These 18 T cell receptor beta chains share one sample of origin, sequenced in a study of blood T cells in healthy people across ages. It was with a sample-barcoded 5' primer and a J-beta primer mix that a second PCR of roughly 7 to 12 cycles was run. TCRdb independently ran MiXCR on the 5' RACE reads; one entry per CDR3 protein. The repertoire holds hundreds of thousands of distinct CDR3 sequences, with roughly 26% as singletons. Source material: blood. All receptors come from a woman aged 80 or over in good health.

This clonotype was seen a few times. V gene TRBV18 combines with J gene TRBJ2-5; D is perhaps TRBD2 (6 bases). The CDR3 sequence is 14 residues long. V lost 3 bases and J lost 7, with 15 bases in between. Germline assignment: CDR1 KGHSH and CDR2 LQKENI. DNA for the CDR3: TGTGCCAGCTCACCCGAGGGACTTGCTGGGACCCAGTACTTC. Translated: CASSPEGLAGTQYF.

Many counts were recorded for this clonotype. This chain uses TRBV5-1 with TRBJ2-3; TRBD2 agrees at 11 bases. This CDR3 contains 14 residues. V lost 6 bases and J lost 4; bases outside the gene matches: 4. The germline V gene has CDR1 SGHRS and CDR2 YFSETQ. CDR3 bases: TGCGCCAGCAAACTAGCGGGGGCCGCAGATACGCAGTATTTT. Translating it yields CASKLAGAADTQYF.

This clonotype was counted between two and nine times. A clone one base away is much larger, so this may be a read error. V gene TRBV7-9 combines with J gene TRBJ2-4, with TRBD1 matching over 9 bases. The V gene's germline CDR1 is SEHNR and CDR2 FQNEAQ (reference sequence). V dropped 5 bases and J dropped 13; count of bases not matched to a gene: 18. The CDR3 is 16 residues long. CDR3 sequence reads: CASSPRAGTGLSEQYF. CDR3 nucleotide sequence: TGTGCCAGCAGCCCCCGAGCCGGGACAGGGCTATCGGAGCAGTACTTC.

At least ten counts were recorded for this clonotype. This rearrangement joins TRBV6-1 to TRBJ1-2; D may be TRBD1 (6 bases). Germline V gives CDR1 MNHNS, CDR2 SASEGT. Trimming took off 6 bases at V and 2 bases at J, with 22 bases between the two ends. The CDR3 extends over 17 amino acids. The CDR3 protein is CASRSKLAGEANYGYTF. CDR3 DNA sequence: TGTGCCAGCAGGTCGAAGTTGGCAGGGGAGGCGAACTATGGCTACACCTTC.

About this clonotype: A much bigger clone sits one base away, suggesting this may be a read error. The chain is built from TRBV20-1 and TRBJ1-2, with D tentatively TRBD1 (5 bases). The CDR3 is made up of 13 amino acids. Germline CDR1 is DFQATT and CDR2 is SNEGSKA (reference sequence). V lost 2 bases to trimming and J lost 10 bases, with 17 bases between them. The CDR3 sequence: CSARIGGTNDYTF. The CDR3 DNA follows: TGCAGTGCTAGAATCGGAGGGACTAATGACTACACCTTC.

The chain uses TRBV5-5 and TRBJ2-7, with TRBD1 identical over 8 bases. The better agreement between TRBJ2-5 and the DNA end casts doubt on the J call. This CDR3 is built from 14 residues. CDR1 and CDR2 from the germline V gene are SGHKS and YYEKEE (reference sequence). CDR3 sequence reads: CASSKGQVYKTQYF. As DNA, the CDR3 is TGTGCCAGCAGCAAGGGACAGGTCTACAAGACCCAGTACTTC.

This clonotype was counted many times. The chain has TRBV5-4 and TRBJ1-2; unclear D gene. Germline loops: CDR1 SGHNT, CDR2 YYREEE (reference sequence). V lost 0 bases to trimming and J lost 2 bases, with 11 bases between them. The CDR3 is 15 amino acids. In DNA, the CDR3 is TGTGCCAGCAGCTTGGCCTCAAGGAGGAACTATGGCTACACCTTC. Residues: CASSLASRRNYGYTF.

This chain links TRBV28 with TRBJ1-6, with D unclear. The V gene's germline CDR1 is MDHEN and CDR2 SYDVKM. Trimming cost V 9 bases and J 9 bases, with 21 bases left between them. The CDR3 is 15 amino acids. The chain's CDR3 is CASTEHNARGSPLHF. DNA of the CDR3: TGTGCCAGTACCGAACACAACGCTCGGGGTTCACCCCTCCACTTT. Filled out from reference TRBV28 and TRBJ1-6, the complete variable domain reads DVKVTQSSRYLVKRTGEKVFLECVQDMDHENMFWYRQDPGLGLRLIYFSYDVKMKEKGDIPEGYSVSREKKERFSLILESASTNQTSMYLCASTEHNARGSPLHFGNGTRLTVT.

In nucleotides, the CDR3 is TGCGCCAGCAGCCAAGATCAGACTAGCGGATACACAGATACGCAGTATTTT. Protein sequence: CASSQDQTSGYTDTQYF. The gene calls are TRBV4-1 and TRBJ2-3; 9 bases agree with TRBD2. After removal of 0 bases from V and 2 bases from J, the junction contained 6 bases not matched to a gene. Germline V gives CDR1 MGHRA, CDR2 YSYEKL. The CDR3 has 17 amino acids.

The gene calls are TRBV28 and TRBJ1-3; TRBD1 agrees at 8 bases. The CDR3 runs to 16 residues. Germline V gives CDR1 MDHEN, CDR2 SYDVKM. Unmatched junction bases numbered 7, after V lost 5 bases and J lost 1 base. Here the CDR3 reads CASSLFGQGSGNTIYF. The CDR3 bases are TGTGCCAGCAGTCTATTCGGACAGGGTTCTGGAAACACCATATATTTT. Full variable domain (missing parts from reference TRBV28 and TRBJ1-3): DVKVTQSSRYLVKRTGEKVFLECVQDMDHENMFWYRQDPGLGLRLIYFSYDVKMKEKGDIPEGYSVSREKKERFSLILESASTNQTSMYLCASSLFGQGSGNTIYFGEGSWLTVV.

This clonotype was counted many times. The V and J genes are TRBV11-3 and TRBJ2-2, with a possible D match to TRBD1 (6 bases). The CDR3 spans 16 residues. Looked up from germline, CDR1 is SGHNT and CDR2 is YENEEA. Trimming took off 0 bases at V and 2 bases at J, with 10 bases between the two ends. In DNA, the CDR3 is TGTGCCAGCAGCTTAGATCAGGGGATTAACACCGGGGAGCTGTTTTTT. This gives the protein CASSLDQGINTGELFF.

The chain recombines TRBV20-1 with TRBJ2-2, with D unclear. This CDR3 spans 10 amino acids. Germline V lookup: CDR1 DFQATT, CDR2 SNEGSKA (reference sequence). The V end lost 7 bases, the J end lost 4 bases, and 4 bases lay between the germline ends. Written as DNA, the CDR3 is TGCAGTGACCTCACCGGGGAGCTGTTTTTT. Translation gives CSDLTGELFF.

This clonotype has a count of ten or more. In nucleotides, the CDR3 is TGCAGTGCTAGGGTCCTAGCGGAGACCCAGTACTTC. It translates to CSARVLAETQYF. The V gene is TRBV20-1, the J gene TRBJ2-5; TRBD2 is a possible D gene (6 bases). V lost 3 bases and J 5 bases, leaving 10 bases between the germline ends. The CDR3 runs 12 residues. Germline V gene lookup returns CDR1 DFQATT and CDR2 SNEGSKA (reference sequence).

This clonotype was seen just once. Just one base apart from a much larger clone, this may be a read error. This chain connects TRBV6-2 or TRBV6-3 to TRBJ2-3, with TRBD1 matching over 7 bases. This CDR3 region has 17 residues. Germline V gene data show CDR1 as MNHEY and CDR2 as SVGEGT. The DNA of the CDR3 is TGTGCCAGCAGTTACTCGATTAGGGGGCGGTTCGCAGATGCGCAGTATTTT. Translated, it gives CASSYSIRGRFADAQYF.

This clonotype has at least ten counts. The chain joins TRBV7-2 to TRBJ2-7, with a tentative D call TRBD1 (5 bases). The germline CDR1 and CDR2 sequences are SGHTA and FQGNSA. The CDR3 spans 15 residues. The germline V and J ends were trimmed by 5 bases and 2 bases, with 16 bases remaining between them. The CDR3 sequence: CASSPQQALAYEQYF. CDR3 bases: TGTGCCAGCAGCCCCCAACAGGCCCTTGCCTACGAGCAGTACTTC. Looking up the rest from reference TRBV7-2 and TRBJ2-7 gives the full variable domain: GAGVSQSPSNKVTEKGKDVELRCDPISGHTALYWYRQSLGQGLEFLIYFQGNSAPDKSGLPSDRFSAERTGGSVSTLTIQRTQQEDSAVYLCASSPQQALAYEQYFGPGTRLTVT.

The CDR3 region has the DNA TGTGCCAGCAGTCGGGACAGGGTCAGAGCGGGGAGGAATGGTGAGCAGTACTTC. This translates into CASSRDRVRAGRNGEQYF. This chain links TRBV6-1 with TRBJ2-1, with TRBD1 matching 9 bases. The end of the DNA fits TRBJ2-7 better, so the J call may be wrong. Germline V lookup: CDR1 MNHNS, CDR2 SASEGT. The CDR3 contains 18 residues.

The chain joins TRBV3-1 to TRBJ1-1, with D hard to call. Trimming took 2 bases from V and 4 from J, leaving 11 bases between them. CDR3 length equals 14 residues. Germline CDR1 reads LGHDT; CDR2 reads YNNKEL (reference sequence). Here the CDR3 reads CASSQPGIATEAFF. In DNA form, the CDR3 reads TGTGCCAGCAGCCAACCCGGGATAGCCACTGAAGCTTTCTTT. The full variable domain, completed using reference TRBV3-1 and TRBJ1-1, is DTAVSQTPKYLVTQMGNDKSIKCEQNLGHDTMYWYKQDSKKFLKIMFSYNNKELIINETVPNRFSPKSPDKAHLNLHINSLELGDSAVYFCASSQPGIATEAFFGQGTRLTVV.

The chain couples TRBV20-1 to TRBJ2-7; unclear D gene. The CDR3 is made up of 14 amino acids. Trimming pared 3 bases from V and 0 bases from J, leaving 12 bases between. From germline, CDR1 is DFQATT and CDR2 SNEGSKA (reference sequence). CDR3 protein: CSARVLHSSYEQYF. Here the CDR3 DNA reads TGCAGTGCTAGGGTCCTGCATTCCTCCTACGAGCAGTACTTC.